This T cell receptor (beta chain) stems from a study of T cell changes during pregnancy in multiple sclerosis. This clone was counted a single time. Clones were read by immunoSEQ multiplex PCR, and TCRdb kept only the in-frame ones, dropping some. The table lists 40,000 to 45,000 clones, roughly 90% of them singletons, with roughly 0.7% in the top ten. This receptor was taken from a female donor with multiple sclerosis, enrolled in a pregnancy study. Sequenced material: CD4+ T cells from peripheral blood mononuclear cells, taken before pregnancy.

The CDR3 sequence: CASRPTVTNEKLFF. The CDR3 DNA reads as TGTGCCAGCAGGCCTACAGTAACTAATGAAAAACTGTTTTTT. The chain carries TRBV7-2 and TRBJ1-4; D is unresolved. Trimming left V 6 bases short and J 1 base short, with 9 bases between. The CDR3 extends over 14 amino acids. CDR1 is SGHTA and CDR2 is FQGNSA in the germline V gene.